The T cell receptor (beta chain) under discussion was sequenced for a study of PD-L1 blockade in urothelial cancer. Study-level background: Prior chemotherapy in patients spanned 0 to 3 regimens. Study conclusions and caveats: A below-median TCR clonality in blood before treatment predicted better survival.

Only in-frame clones appear in the TCRdb table, and some are missing; sequencing was by immunoSEQ multiplex PCR. The sample yields 35,000 to 50,000 clones, around 82% seen once. Regarding time point: pretreatment peripheral blood. The CDR3 is 9 amino acids. The ends were cut back, 8 bases at V and 12 bases at J, with 10 bases in the middle. About this clone itself: The target antigen is unknown.

V and J are TRBV23-1 and TRBJ1-2; D gene unclear. TRBV23-1 is sorted into the ORF group, with uncertain function. The sequencing here drew on PBMCs, taken around atezolizumab (anti-PD-L1) treatment. The TCR originated in a man in his sixties with urothelial cancer. In nucleotides, the CDR3 is TGCGCCAGCTATATGGGCAACACCTTC. Translated: CASYMGNTF.